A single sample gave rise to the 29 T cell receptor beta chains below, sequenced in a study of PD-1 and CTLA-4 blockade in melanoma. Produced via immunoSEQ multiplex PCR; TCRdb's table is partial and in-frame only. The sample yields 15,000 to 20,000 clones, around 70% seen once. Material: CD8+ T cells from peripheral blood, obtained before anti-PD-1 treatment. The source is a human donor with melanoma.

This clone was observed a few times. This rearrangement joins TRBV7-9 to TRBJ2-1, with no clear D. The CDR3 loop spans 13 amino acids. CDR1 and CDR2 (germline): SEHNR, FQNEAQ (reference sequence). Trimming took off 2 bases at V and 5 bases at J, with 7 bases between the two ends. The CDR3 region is CASSLPPDNEQFF. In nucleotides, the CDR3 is TGTGCCAGCAGCTTACCCCCAGACAATGAGCAGTTCTTC.

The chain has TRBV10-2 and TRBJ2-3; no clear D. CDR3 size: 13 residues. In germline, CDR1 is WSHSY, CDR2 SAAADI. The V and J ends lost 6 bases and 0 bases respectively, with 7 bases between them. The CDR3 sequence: CASSRYSTDTQYF. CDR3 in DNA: TGCGCCAGCAGCAGGTATAGCACAGATACGCAGTATTTT.

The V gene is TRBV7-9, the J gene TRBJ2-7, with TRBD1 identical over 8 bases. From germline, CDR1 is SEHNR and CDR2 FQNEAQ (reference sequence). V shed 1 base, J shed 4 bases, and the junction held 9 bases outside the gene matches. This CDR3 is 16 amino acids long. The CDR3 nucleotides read TGTGCCAGCAGCTTAGGGGTTATGGGACAGGTTTACGAGCAGTACTTC. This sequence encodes CASSLGVMGQVYEQYF. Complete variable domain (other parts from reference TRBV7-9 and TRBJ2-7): DTGVSQNPRHKITKRGQNVTFRCDPISEHNRLYWYRQTLGQGPEFLTYFQNEAQLEKSRLLSDRFSAERPKGSFSTLEIQRTEQGDSAMYLCASSLGVMGQVYEQYFGPGTRLTVT.

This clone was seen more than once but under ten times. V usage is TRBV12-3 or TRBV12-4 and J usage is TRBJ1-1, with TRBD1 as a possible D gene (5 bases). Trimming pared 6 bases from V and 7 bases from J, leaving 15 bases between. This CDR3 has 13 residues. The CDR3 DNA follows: TGTGCCAGCAGGTTCGGGGGAAGGGATGAAGCTTTCTTT. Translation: CASRFGGRDEAFF.

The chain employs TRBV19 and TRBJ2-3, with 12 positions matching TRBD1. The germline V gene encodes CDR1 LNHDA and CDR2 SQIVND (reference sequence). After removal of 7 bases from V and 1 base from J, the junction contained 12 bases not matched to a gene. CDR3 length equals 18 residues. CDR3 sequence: CASTSWGTGGIGTDTQYF. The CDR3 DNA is TGTGCCAGTACCTCATGGGGGACAGGGGGCATCGGCACAGATACGCAGTATTTT.

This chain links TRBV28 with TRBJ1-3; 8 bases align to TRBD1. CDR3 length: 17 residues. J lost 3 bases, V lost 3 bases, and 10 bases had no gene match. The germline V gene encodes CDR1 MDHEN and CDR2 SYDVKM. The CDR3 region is CASSLWQGAPLGNTIYF. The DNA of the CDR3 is TGTGCCAGCAGTTTGTGGCAGGGGGCGCCTCTTGGAAACACCATATATTTT.

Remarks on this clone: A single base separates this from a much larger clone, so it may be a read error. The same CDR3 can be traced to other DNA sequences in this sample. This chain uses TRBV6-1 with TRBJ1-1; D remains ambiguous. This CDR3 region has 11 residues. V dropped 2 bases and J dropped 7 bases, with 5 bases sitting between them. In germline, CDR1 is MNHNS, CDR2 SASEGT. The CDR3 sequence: CASSERLEAFF. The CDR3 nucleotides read TGTGCCAGCAGTGAAAGACTTGAAGCTTTCTTT.

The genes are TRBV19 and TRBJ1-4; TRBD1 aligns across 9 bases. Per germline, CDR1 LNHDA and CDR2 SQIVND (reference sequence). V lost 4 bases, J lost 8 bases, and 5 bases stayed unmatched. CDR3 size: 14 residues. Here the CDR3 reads CASSTGTGHEKLFF. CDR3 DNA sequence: TGTGCCAGTAGTACCGGGACAGGGCACGAAAAACTGTTTTTT.

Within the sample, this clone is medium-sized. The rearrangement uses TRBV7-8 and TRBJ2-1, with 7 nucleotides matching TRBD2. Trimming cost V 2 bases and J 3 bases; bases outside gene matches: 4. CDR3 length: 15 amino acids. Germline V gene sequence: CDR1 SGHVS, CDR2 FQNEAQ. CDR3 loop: CASSLSGGIYNEQFF. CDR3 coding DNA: TGTGCCAGCAGCTTATCCGGGGGGATCTACAATGAGCAGTTCTTC.

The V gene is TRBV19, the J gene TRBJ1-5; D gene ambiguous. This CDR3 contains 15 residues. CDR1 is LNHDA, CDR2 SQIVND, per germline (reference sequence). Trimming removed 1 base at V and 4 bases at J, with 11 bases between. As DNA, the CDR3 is TGTGCCAGTAGTATAGGCGGTGGGGTAAATCAGCCCCAGCATTTT. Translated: CASSIGGGVNQPQHF.

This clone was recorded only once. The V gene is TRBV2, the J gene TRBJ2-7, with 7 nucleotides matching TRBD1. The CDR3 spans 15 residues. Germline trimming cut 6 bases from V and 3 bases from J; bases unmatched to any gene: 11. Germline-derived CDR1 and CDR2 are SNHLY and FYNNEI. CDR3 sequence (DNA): TGTGCCAGCAGGATCGACAGGGACCTAATCTACGAGCAGTACTTC. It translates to CASRIDRDLIYEQYF. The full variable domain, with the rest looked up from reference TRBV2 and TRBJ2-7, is EPEVTQTPSHQVTQMGQEVILRCVPISNHLYFYWYRQILGQKVEFLVSFYNNEISEKSEIFDDQFSVERPDGSNFTLKIRSTKLEDSAMYFCASRIDRDLIYEQYFGPGTRLTVT.

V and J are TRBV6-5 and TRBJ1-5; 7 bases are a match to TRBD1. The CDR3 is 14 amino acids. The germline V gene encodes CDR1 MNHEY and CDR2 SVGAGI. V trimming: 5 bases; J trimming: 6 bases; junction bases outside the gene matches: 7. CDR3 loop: CASSLGQRGQPQHF. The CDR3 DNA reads TGTGCCAGCAGTCTGGGACAGAGGGGTCAGCCCCAGCATTTT.

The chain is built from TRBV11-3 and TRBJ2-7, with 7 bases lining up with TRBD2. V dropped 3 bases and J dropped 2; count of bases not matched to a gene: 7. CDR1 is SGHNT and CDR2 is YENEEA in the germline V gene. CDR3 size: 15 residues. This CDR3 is CASSFRAGPAYEQYF. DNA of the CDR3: TGTGCCAGCAGCTTCCGAGCGGGACCGGCCTACGAGCAGTACTTC. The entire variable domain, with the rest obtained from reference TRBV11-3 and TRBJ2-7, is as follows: EAGVVQSPRYKIIEKKQPVAFWCNPISGHNTLYWYLQNLGQGPELLIRYENEEAVDDSQLPKDRFSAERLKGVDSTLKIQPAELGDSAVYLCASSFRAGPAYEQYFGPGTRLTVT.

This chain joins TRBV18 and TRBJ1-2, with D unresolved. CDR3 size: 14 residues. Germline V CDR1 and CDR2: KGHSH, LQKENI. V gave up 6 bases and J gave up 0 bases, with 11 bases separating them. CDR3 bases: TGTGCCAGCTCCCTGGTCCAGGCTAACTATGGCTACACCTTC. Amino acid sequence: CASSLVQANYGYTF.

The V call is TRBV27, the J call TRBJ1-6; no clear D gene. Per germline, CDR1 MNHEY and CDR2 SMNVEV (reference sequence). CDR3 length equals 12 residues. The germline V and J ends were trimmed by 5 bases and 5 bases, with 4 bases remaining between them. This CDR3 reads CASSPHNSPLHF. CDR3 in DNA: TGTGCCAGCAGTCCACATAATTCACCCCTCCACTTT.

In DNA, the CDR3 is TGTGCCAGCAGTGAACAGCCTGACCTGATCAACGAGCAGTACTTC. It is translated as CASSEQPDLINEQYF. The rearrangement uses TRBV2 and TRBJ2-7; D not resolved. Trimming left V 2 bases short and J 5 bases short, with 16 bases between. Germline assignment: CDR1 SNHLY and CDR2 FYNNEI. The CDR3 consists of 15 residues.

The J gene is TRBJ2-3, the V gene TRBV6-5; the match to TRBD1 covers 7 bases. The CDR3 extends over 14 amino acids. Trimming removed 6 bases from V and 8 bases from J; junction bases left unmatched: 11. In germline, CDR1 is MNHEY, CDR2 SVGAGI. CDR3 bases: TGTGCCAGCAGCCCCACAGGGGAAGTCGGTACGCAGTATTTT. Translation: CASSPTGEVGTQYF.

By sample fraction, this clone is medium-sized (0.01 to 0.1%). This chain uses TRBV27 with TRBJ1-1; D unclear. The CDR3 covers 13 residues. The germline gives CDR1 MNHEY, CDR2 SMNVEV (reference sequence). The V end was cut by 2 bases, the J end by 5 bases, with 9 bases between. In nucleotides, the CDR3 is TGTGCCAGCAGTTTAGTATGGCAAACTGAAGCTTTCTTT. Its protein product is CASSLVWQTEAFF.

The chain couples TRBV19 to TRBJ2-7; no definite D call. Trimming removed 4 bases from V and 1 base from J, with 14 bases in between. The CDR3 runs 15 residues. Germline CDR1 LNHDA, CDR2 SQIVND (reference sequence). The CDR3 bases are TGTGCCAGTAGTAAAGACCAAGTATCATCCTACGAGCAGTACTTC. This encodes CASSKDQVSSYEQYF.

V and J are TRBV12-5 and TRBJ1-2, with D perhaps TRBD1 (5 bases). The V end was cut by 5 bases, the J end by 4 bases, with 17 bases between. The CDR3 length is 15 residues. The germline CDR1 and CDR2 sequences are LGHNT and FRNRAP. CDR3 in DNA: TGTGCTAGTGGTACCGGAGGGGAATGGTTCTATGGCTACACCTTC. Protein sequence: CASGTGGEWFYGYTF.

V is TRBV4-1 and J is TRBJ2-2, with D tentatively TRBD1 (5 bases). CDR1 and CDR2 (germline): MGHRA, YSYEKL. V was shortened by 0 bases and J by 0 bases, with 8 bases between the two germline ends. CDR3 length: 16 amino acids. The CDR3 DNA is TGCGCCAGCAGCCAAGAAGGGGTGACGAACACCGGGGAGCTGTTTTTT. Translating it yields CASSQEGVTNTGELFF.

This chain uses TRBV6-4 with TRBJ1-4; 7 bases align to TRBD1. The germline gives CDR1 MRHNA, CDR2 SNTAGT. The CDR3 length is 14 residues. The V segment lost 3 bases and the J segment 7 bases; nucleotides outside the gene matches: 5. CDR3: CASSEAPGGEKLFF. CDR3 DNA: TGTGCCAGCAGTGAAGCCCCAGGGGGTGAAAAACTGTTTTTT.

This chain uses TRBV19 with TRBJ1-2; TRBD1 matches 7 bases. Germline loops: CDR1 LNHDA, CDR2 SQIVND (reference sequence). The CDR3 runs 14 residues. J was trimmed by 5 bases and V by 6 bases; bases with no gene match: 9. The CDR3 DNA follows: TGTGCCAGTAGCTCCGGGACAGCCCCTTATGGCTACACCTTC. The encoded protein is CASSSGTAPYGYTF.

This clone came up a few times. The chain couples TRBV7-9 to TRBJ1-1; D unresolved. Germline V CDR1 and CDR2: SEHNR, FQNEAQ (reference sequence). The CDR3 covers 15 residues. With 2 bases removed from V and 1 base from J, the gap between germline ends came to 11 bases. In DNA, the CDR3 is TGTGCCAGCAGCTTATTAAGTGAGACGAACACTGAAGCTTTCTTT. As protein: CASSLLSETNTEAFF.

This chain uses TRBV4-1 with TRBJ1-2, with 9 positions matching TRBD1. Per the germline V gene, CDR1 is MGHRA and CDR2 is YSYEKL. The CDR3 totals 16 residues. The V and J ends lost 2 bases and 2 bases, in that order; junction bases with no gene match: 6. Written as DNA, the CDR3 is TGCGCCAGCAGCCAACCCGGGACAGGGAAGAACTATGGCTACACCTTC. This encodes CASSQPGTGKNYGYTF.

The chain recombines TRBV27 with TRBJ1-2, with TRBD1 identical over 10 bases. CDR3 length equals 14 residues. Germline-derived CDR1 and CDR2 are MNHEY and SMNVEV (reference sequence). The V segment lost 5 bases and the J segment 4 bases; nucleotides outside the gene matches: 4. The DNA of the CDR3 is TGTGCCAGCAGTGAACGGACAGGGGGCTATGGCTACACCTTC. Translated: CASSERTGGYGYTF.

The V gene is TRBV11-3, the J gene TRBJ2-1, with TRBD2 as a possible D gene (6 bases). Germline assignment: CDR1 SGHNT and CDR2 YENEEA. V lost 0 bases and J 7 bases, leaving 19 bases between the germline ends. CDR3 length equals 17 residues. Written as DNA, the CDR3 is TGTGCCAGCAGCTTAGATCATCGGCTAGCGTGGGAGAATGAGCAGTTCTTC. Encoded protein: CASSLDHRLAWENEQFF.

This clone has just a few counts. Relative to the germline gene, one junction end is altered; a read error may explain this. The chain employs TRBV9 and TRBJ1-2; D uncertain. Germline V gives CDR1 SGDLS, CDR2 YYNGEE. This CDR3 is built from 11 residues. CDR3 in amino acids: CASSVGPGMSF. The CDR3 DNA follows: TGTGCCAGCAGCGTAGGCCCGGGGATGTCCTTC.

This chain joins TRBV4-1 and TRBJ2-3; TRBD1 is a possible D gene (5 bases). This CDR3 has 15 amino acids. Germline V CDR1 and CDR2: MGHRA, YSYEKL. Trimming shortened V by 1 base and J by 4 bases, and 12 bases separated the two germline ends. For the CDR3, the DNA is TGCGCCAGCAGCCAAGTGCAAGGGGTCGCAGATACGCAGTATTTT. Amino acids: CASSQVQGVADTQYF.